This T cell receptor (beta chain) was profiled in a study of tumor T cells in aggressive B-cell lymphoma. With 6 bases removed from V and 3 bases from J, the gap between germline ends came to 11 bases. Germline CDR1 reads MDHEN; CDR2 reads SYDVKM. This CDR3 comprises 14 residues. Libraries were prepared by immunoSEQ multiplex PCR; TCRdb keeps only in-frame clonotypes and omits some of them. The sample has some 7,000 clones, approximately 78% seen once. The V call is TRBV28, the J call TRBJ1-4, with D maybe TRBD1 (6 bases). This clonotype was obtained from an adult with diffuse large B cell lymphoma. Sequenced input: tumor tissue. The CDR3 DNA reads TGTGCCAGCAGCCAAGGGGGGGCTAATGAAAAACTGTTTTTT. Translating gives CASSQGGANEKLFF.